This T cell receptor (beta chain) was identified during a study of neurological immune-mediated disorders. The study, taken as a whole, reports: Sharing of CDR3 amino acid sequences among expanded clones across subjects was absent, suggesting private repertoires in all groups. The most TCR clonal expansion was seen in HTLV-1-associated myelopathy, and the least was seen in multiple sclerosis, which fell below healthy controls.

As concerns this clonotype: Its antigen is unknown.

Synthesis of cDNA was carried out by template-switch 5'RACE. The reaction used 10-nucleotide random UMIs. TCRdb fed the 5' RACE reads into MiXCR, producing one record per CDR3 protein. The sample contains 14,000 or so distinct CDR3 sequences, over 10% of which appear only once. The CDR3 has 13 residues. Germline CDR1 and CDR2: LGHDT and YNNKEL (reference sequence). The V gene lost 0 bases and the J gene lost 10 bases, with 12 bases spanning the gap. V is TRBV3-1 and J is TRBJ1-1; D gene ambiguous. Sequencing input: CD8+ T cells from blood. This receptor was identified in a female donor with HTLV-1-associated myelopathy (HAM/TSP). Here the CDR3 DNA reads TGTGCCAGCAGCCAAGACGGACTGGTGGGAGCTTTCTTT. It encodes CASSQDGLVGAFF.